One and the same sample provided the 16 T cell receptor beta chains below, sequenced in a study of early T cells in non-severe SARS-CoV-2 infection. TCRdb re-analysed the 5' RACE reads in MiXCR, keeping a single row per CDR3 protein. The repertoire consists of about 35,000 distinct CDR3 sequences, with 4.5% to 7% occurring once and the leading ten covering about 4.7%. The source was whole blood, collected at baseline. These receptors originate from an adult who was a healthcare worker with PCR-confirmed SARS-CoV-2 infection or an uninfected control (not recorded which).

This clonotype has at least ten counts. The V call is TRBV6-5, the J call TRBJ2-7, with D perhaps matching TRBD2 (5 bases). The germline V gene has CDR1 MNHEY and CDR2 SVGAGI. With 0 bases removed from V and 7 bases from J, the gap between germline ends came to 13 bases. The CDR3 is 14 amino acids. Written as DNA, the CDR3 is TGTGCCAGCAGTTACTCGAGCGGACCGGGGGAGCAGTACTTC. Translating gives CASSYSSGPGEQYF.

Many counts were recorded for this clonotype. V and J are TRBV15 and TRBJ1-1; D perhaps matches TRBD1 (5 bases). There are 14 residues in the CDR3. Trimming pared 7 bases from V and 7 bases from J, leaving 19 bases between. Germline CDR1 and CDR2: LNHNV and YYDKDF (reference sequence). As DNA, the CDR3 is TGTGCCACCACATTCCGCCTTCAGGGAAATGAAGCTTTCTTT. Its translation is CATTFRLQGNEAFF.

This clonotype was seen many times. J is TRBJ1-3 and V is TRBV5-4; D remains unclear. CDR3 length equals 14 residues. Germline-derived CDR1 and CDR2 are SGHNT and YYREEE (reference sequence). Trimming stripped 6 bases from V and 2 bases from J, with 12 bases between. CDR3 region: CASKIRDAGNTIYF. The CDR3, as DNA: TGTGCCAGCAAAATCCGGGATGCTGGAAACACCATATATTTT.

This clonotype was detected ten times or more. The chain employs TRBV29-1 and TRBJ2-4; D may correspond to TRBD1 or TRBD2 (5 bases each). CDR1 and CDR2 (germline): SQVTM, ANQGSEA. Trimming took 4 bases from V and 2 from J, leaving 9 bases between them. The CDR3 contains 13 residues. In DNA, the CDR3 is TGCAGCGTTGCGCAGGGACCCAAAAACATTCAGTACTTC. Protein product: CSVAQGPKNIQYF.

The sample holds many counts of this clonotype. This sequence joins TRBV7-3 and TRBJ1-3; D might be TRBD1 (6 bases). The CDR3 sequence is 15 residues long. V was trimmed by 1 base and J by 4 bases, leaving 11 bases between them. Per the germline V gene, CDR1 is SGHTA and CDR2 is FQGTGA. CDR3 region: CASSLSAGAGNTIYF. CDR3 in DNA: TGTGCCAGCAGCTTAAGCGCAGGGGCCGGAAACACCATATATTTT.

The sample holds many counts of this clonotype. V and J are TRBV27 and TRBJ2-3, with a tentative D call TRBD1 (5 bases). Germline V gene sequence: CDR1 MNHEY, CDR2 SMNVEV (reference sequence). V lost 6 bases to trimming and J lost 0 bases, with 16 bases between them. This CDR3 has 16 amino acids. This chain's CDR3 is CASRVRSGLSTDTQYF. The CDR3 DNA reads TGTGCCAGCAGGGTTCGGTCAGGGTTAAGCACAGATACGCAGTATTTT.

This chain connects TRBV5-5 to TRBJ1-4; unclear D gene. Trimming shortened V by 0 bases and J by 17 bases, and 14 bases separated the two germline ends. Germline CDR1 and CDR2: SGHKS and YYEKEE (reference sequence). This CDR3 has 12 amino acids. The CDR3 sequence is CASSLEVGPLFF. In nucleotides, the CDR3 is TGTGCCAGCAGCTTGGAAGTAGGACCCCTTTTTTTT. The whole variable domain, remainder taken from reference TRBV5-5 and TRBJ1-4, is DAGVTQSPTHLIKTRGQQVTLRCSPISGHKSVSWYQQVLGQGPQFIFQYYEKEERGRGNFPDRFSARQFPNYSSELNVNALLLGDSALYLCASSLEVGPLFFGSGTQLSVL.

This clonotype has a count of ten or more. This sequence joins TRBV18 and TRBJ1-2, with 8 bases identical to TRBD1. V shed 2 bases, J shed 2 bases, and the junction held 10 bases outside the gene matches. Germline CDR1 is KGHSH and CDR2 is LQKENI. The CDR3 has 17 amino acids. CDR3 nucleotide sequence: TGTGCCAGCTCACCATCCAGGGGGCCGCCGGGGAACTATGGCTACACCTTC. Translated, it gives CASSPSRGPPGNYGYTF. Looking up the rest from reference TRBV18 and TRBJ1-2 gives the full variable domain: NAGVMQNPRHLVRRRGQEARLRCSPMKGHSHVYWYRQLPEEGLKFMVYLQKENIIDESGMPKERFSAEFPKEGPSILRIQQVVRGDSAAYFCASSPSRGPPGNYGYTFGSGTRLTVV.

This clonotype was recorded at least ten times. The rearrangement joins TRBV7-8 to TRBJ1-4, with D perhaps TRBD1 (5 bases). This CDR3 contains 16 residues. V was shortened by 5 bases and J by 0 bases, with 13 bases between the two germline ends. The germline CDR1 and CDR2 sequences are SGHVS and FQNEAQ. CDR3 DNA sequence: TGTGCCAGCAGCCCCCGTGGGGCCGCAACTAATGAAAAACTGTTTTTT. Amino acid sequence: CASSPRGAATNEKLFF.

This clonotype was recorded many times. The V gene is TRBV5-1, the J gene TRBJ2-7; D is perhaps TRBD1 (6 bases). CDR1 SGHRS and CDR2 YFSETQ come from the germline V gene. The CDR3 loop spans 15 amino acids. With 6 bases removed from V and 4 bases from J, the gap between germline ends came to 20 bases. CDR3 coding DNA: TGCGCCAGCACTCTTGGGGGCGCGGGTAGGTACGAGCAGTACTTC. Translated: CASTLGGAGRYEQYF. Full variable domain (outside the CDR3, taken from reference TRBV5-1 and TRBJ2-7): KAGVTQTPRYLIKTRGQQVTLSCSPISGHRSVSWYQQTPGQGLQFLFEYFSETQRNKGNFPGRFSGRQFSNSRSEMNVSTLELGDSALYLCASTLGGAGRYEQYFGPGTRLTVT.

Many counts were recorded for this clonotype. This chain links TRBV4-2 with TRBJ2-7, with D possibly TRBD2 on 5 matching bases. The germline gives CDR1 LGHNA, CDR2 YNFKEQ. The CDR3 consists of 18 residues. The V gene lost 0 bases and the J gene lost 1 base, with 19 bases spanning the gap. The CDR3 reads CASSQDLPGQRTSYEQYF. DNA of the CDR3: TGTGCCAGCAGCCAAGATCTTCCCGGCCAGCGGACTTCCTACGAGCAGTACTTC.

The V and J genes are TRBV12-3 or TRBV12-4 and TRBJ2-6; possible D gene TRBD1, 5 bases. Trimming cost V 2 bases and J 0 bases, with 8 bases left between them. There are 16 residues in the CDR3. Here the CDR3 DNA reads TGTGCCAGCAGTTTAATTCAGGGCTCTGGGGCCAACGTCCTGACTTTC. This gives the protein CASSLIQGSGANVLTF.

This clonotype has at least ten counts. This chain links TRBV10-3 with TRBJ2-1; D unclear. The CDR3 has 13 amino acids. V lost 7 bases and J lost 0, with 7 bases in between. CDR1 and CDR2 from the germline V gene are ENHRY and SYGVKD. The CDR3 region has the DNA TGTGCCATCAAGAGGAGCTCCTACAATGAGCAGTTCTTC. Translating gives CAIKRSSYNEQFF.

This clonotype was recorded many times. The chain combines TRBV14 with TRBJ2-1; 15 bases map to TRBD2. The junction had 9 bases not matched to a gene; V was cut back by 4 bases and J by 8 bases. The germline V gene has CDR1 SGHDN and CDR2 FVKESK. The CDR3 runs 17 residues. The CDR3 nucleotides read TGTGCCAGCAGCCTCGGACTAGCGGGAGGGCCTAAGGATGAGCAGTTCTTC. It encodes CASSLGLAGGPKDEQFF.

This clonotype was picked up many times. V is TRBV12-3 or TRBV12-4 and J is TRBJ1-2; tentatively, D is TRBD1 (5 bases). The germline V and J ends were trimmed by 7 bases and 7 bases, with 10 bases remaining between them. This CDR3 is 11 amino acids long. The CDR3 coding sequence is TGTGCCAGCACGGGACCGGGTGGCTACACCTTC. Protein sequence: CASTGPGGYTF.

This clonotype showed up many times. CDR3 bases: TGCGCCAGCAGCTTAGGGGCACCCAACGTGAACACTGAAGCTTTCTTT. Translation gives CASSLGAPNVNTEAFF. This sequence joins TRBV5-1 and TRBJ1-1; maybe TRBD1 (5 bases). The ends were cut back, 2 bases at V and 0 bases at J, with 14 bases in the middle. Germline V lookup: CDR1 SGHRS, CDR2 YFSETQ. The CDR3 has 16 residues.